This T cell receptor (beta chain) derives from a study of breast tumors, draining lymph nodes, adjacent tissues. This clonotype was seen many times. No antigen is known for it. Notes on the study in general: The data were judged consistent with most tumor T cells coming from lymph node and expanding in tumor. Tumor TCR diversity was below lymph nodes but above nontumor tissue.

Each CDR3 protein is one row after TCRdb ran MiXCR on the multiplex PCR reads. The repertoire holds some 52,000 distinct CDR3 sequences, with under 45% as singletons. The V end lost 4 bases, the J end lost 1 base, and 14 bases lay between the germline ends. CDR1 and CDR2 from the germline V gene are SGHRS and YFSETQ. The CDR3 spans 16 residues. The receptor comes from a female donor with breast cancer. Some clones in this sample may be carry-over from other donors' samples. Sequencing was carried out using breast tumor tissue. V is TRBV5-1 and J is TRBJ2-2, with a tentative D call TRBD1 (6 bases). The CDR3 region has the DNA TGCGCCAGCAGCGAGACCGGGACAATGAACACCGGGGAGCTGTTTTTT. It translates to CASSETGTMNTGELFF.